Listed here are 3 T cell receptor beta chains from one sample, sequenced in a study of T cell clonotyping in hematopoietic cell transplantation. Data came from immunoSEQ multiplex PCR; TCRdb stores just in-frame clones and leaves some out. Here the sample spans a few thousand clones, roughly 74% being singletons. Sample: peripheral blood mononuclear cells, taken 30 days after allogeneic stem cell transplant. The origin of the receptors is a male patient in his sixties who had an allogeneic stem cell transplant from an unrelated donor, so the T cells may come from the graft donor. Some clones in this sample may be carry-over from other donors' samples.

This chain's CDR3 is CASSTFGQGSGNTIYF. DNA of the CDR3: TGTGCCAGCAGTACCTTCGGACAGGGCTCTGGAAACACCATATATTTT. This chain uses TRBV27 with TRBJ1-3, with TRBD1 identical over 8 bases. The CDR3 totals 16 residues. Losses at the gene ends were 5 bases for V and 0 bases for J; bases not matched to a gene: 6. CDR1 is MNHEY, CDR2 SMNVEV, per germline (reference sequence).

DNA for the CDR3: TGTGCCAGCAGAAGGGACAGGGGGGATCTTGGCTACACCTTC. Protein: CASRRDRGDLGYTF. J is TRBJ1-2 and V is TRBV6-5; 11 bases are shared with TRBD1. Unmatched junction bases numbered 7, after V lost 6 bases and J lost 7 bases. CDR3 length equals 14 residues. Germline values: CDR1 MNHEY, CDR2 SVGAGI.

This clone was recorded once. V usage is TRBV5-1 and J usage is TRBJ1-2, with D possibly TRBD1 on 6 matching bases. V lost 4 bases to trimming and J lost 3 bases, with 25 bases between them. Germline CDR1 is SGHRS and CDR2 is YFSETQ. This CDR3 is built from 18 residues. The CDR3 DNA sequence: TGCGCCAGCAGCCCGAGAGCTTTATCCGGGGGGCAGGACTATGGCTACACCTTC. Amino acids: CASSPRALSGGQDYGYTF.